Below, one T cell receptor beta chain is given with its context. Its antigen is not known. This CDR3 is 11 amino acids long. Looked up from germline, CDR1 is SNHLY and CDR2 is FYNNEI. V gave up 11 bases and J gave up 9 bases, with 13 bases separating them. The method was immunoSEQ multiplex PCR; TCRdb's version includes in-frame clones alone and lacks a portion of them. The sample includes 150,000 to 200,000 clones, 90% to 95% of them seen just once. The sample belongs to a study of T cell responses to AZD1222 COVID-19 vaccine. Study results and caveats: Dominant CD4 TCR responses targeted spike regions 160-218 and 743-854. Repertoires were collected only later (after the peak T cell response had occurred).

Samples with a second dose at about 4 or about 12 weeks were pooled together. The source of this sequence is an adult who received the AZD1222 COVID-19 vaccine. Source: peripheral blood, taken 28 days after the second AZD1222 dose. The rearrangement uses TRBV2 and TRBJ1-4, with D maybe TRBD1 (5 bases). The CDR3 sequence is CAARGAQKLFF. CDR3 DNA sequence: TGTGCCGCACGGGGCGCTCAAAAACTGTTTTTT.